The rows below give T cell receptor beta chains drawn from one sample of a study of T cells in localized non-small cell lung cancer. Sequencing used immunoSEQ multiplex PCR; TCRdb keeps in-frame clones, though not all of them. This sample has 10,000 to 12,000 clones; about 70% occur once, and the top ten carry around 29%. Sample: peripheral blood, taken before any cancer treatment. The receptors were sampled from an older male donor with stage I lung adenocarcinoma. The CDR3 runs from the conserved cysteine through the conserved F or W. A D gene is named only where the DNA matches it firmly. Expanded clones get a size class; other rows say once, few or many, or leave the size out.

d_call: .
v_call: TRBV7-2
clone_size: .
j_call: TRBJ2-5
cdr3_nt: TGTGCCAGCAGGACTACAGGCACGGGGCAAGAGACCCAGTACTTC
cdr3_aa: CASRTTGTGQETQYF

d_call: .
v_call: TRBV6-1
clone_size: .
j_call: TRBJ1-2
cdr3_nt: TGTGCCAGCAATCGGGGGGCGGGTGGCTACACCTTC
cdr3_aa: CASNRGAGGYTF

d_call: .
v_call: TRBV7-2
clone_size: once
j_call: TRBJ1-3
cdr3_nt: TGTGCCAGCAGCTCCCGAGCCGGGCCCTCTATTACCATATATTTT
cdr3_aa: CASSSRAGPSITIYF

d_call: .
v_call: TRBV7-2
clone_size: few
j_call: TRBJ1-5
cdr3_nt: TGTGCCAGCAGCTCCAGGGCGAATCAGCCCCAGCATTTT
cdr3_aa: CASSSRANQPQHF

d_call: .
v_call: TRBV6-5
clone_size: .
j_call: TRBJ1-1
cdr3_nt: TGTGCCAGCAGTTACTCGCTACAGGTACACACTGAAGCTTTCTTT
cdr3_aa: CASSYSLQVHTEAFF

d_call: TRBD2
v_call: TRBV19
clone_size: .
j_call: TRBJ2-7
cdr3_nt: TGTGCCAGGGGACTAGCGGGGGCCCCCCCCTACGAGCAGTACTTC
cdr3_aa: CARGLAGAPPYEQYF

d_call: .
v_call: TRBV21-1
clone_size: .
j_call: TRBJ1-1
cdr3_nt: TGTGCCAGCAGTCCAGGCTCAGGGAACACTGAAGCTTTCTTT
cdr3_aa: CASSPGSGNTEAFF

d_call: TRBD1
v_call: TRBV7-9
clone_size: .
j_call: TRBJ1-2
cdr3_nt: TGTGCCAGCAGCTTGCAAGGACAGGGGGATGGCTACACCTTC
cdr3_aa: CASSLQGQGDGYTF

d_call: TRBD1
v_call: TRBV28
clone_size: once
j_call: TRBJ2-6
cdr3_nt: TGTGCCAGCAGAAGCCAGGGGGCTGGGGCCAACGTCCTGACTTTC
cdr3_aa: CASRSQGAGANVLTF

d_call: .
v_call: TRBV6-1
clone_size: .
j_call: TRBJ1-2
cdr3_nt: TGTGCCAGCAGCAAAGCGGAGGGAGGCTACACCTTC
cdr3_aa: CASSKAEGGYTF

d_call: .
v_call: TRBV6-5
clone_size: .
j_call: TRBJ2-1
cdr3_nt: TGTGCCAGCCGGGCCTACAATGAGCAGTTCTTC
cdr3_aa: CASRAYNEQFF

d_call: TRBD1
v_call: TRBV29-1
clone_size: .
j_call: TRBJ2-7
cdr3_nt: TGCAGCGTTAAAGTCGGGACAGTCCCTTTCTACGAGCAGTACTTC
cdr3_aa: CSVKVGTVPFYEQYF

d_call: .
v_call: TRBV28
clone_size: few
j_call: TRBJ1-5
cdr3_nt: TGTGCCAGCGGGTCTGAATCAGCGTCCCAGCCCCAGCATTTT
cdr3_aa: CASGSESASQPQHF

d_call: .
v_call: TRBV27
clone_size: .
j_call: TRBJ1-2
cdr3_nt: TGTGCCAGCAGACTCCTTGGACAGAGTAACTATGGCTACACCTTC
cdr3_aa: CASRLLGQSNYGYTF

d_call: TRBD1
v_call: TRBV7-3
clone_size: few
j_call: TRBJ2-1
cdr3_nt: TGTGCCAGCAGCACGACAGGGGGTTACAATGAGCAGTTCTTC
cdr3_aa: CASSTTGGYNEQFF

d_call: .
v_call: TRBV20-1
clone_size: once
j_call: TRBJ2-7
cdr3_nt: TGCAGTGCCCGCGTATTAGACGAGCAGTACTTC
cdr3_aa: CSARVLDEQYF

d_call: TRBD1
v_call: TRBV28
clone_size: once
j_call: TRBJ2-1
cdr3_nt: TGTGCCAGCAGTCCCTGGGACAGCTCCTACAATGAGCAGTTCTTC
cdr3_aa: CASSPWDSSYNEQFF

d_call: .
v_call: TRBV5-3
clone_size: .
j_call: TRBJ1-1
cdr3_nt: TGTGCCAGCAGGCGGGGGGAGGACACTGAAGCTTTCTTT
cdr3_aa: CASRRGEDTEAFF

d_call: .
v_call: TRBV14
clone_size: .
j_call: TRBJ2-7
cdr3_nt: TGTGCCAGCAGCCTGATTGAATTCTCCTACGAGCAGTACTTC
cdr3_aa: CASSLIEFSYEQYF

d_call: .
v_call: TRBV27
clone_size: .
j_call: TRBJ2-2
cdr3_nt: TGTGCCAGCAGGAACTCAGGGGTCGGCTACACCGGGGAGCTGTTTTTT
cdr3_aa: CASRNSGVGYTGELFF

d_call: .
v_call: TRBV12-5
clone_size: .
j_call: TRBJ2-5
cdr3_nt: TGTGCTAGTGGTTTGGTCGGGGAGACCCAGTACTTC
cdr3_aa: CASGLVGETQYF

d_call: TRBD2
v_call: TRBV29-1
clone_size: .
j_call: TRBJ2-3
cdr3_nt: TGCAGCGTTGAGATACCGCGGGGGAGCACAGATACGCAGTATTTT
cdr3_aa: CSVEIPRGSTDTQYF

d_call: .
v_call: TRBV19
clone_size: .
j_call: TRBJ1-5
cdr3_nt: TGTGCCAGTACATTAATATGGGGGAGCAATCAGCCCCAGCATTTT
cdr3_aa: CASTLIWGSNQPQHF

d_call: .
v_call: TRBV28
clone_size: .
j_call: TRBJ1-3
cdr3_nt: TGTGCCAGCAGTTCTCCTGCACAGGGACCCGGAAACACCATATATTTT
cdr3_aa: CASSSPAQGPGNTIYF

d_call: .
v_call: TRBV7-9
clone_size: .
j_call: TRBJ1-2
cdr3_nt: TGTGCCAGCAGCTTAGCGGCCAACAGCTATGGCTACACCTTC
cdr3_aa: CASSLAANSYGYTF

d_call: TRBD2
v_call: TRBV2
clone_size: .
j_call: TRBJ2-7
cdr3_nt: TGTGCCAGCAGAGTAGCGGGGGGGCCTTACGAGCAGTACTTC
cdr3_aa: CASRVAGGPYEQYF

d_call: TRBD2
v_call: TRBV10-2
clone_size: .
j_call: TRBJ2-2
cdr3_nt: TGCGCCAGCCGGACTAGCAGGTTGGGGGAGCTGTTTTTT
cdr3_aa: CASRTSRLGELFF

d_call: .
v_call: TRBV11-1
clone_size: .
j_call: TRBJ1-1
cdr3_nt: TGTGCCAGCAGCGGTGACAGGAACACTGAAGCTTTCTTT
cdr3_aa: CASSGDRNTEAFF

d_call: .
v_call: TRBV7-2
clone_size: few
j_call: TRBJ1-1
cdr3_nt: TGTGCCAGCAGCTTTGGGACCGAAGCTTTCTTT
cdr3_aa: CASSFGTEAFF

d_call: TRBD2
v_call: TRBV11-1
clone_size: .
j_call: TRBJ2-5
cdr3_nt: TGTGCCAGCAGCAGAAGCCCCAGCGGGGGGCTCCAAGAGACCCAGTACTTC
cdr3_aa: CASSRSPSGGLQETQYF

d_call: .
v_call: TRBV7-9
clone_size: few
j_call: TRBJ1-6
cdr3_nt: TGTGCCAGCAGCTCAACTTCAGGGGTCTCACCCCTCCACTTT
cdr3_aa: CASSSTSGVSPLHF

d_call: .
v_call: TRBV28
clone_size: .
j_call: TRBJ1-2
cdr3_nt: TGTGCCAGCCGACCCGGGGGGACCTATGGCTACACCTTC
cdr3_aa: CASRPGGTYGYTF

d_call: TRBD1
v_call: TRBV23-1
clone_size: .
j_call: TRBJ1-5
cdr3_nt: TGCGCCAGCAGTCAATCAAAGACAGGGGGCGAAGGCAATCAGCCCCAGCATTTT
cdr3_aa: CASSQSKTGGEGNQPQHF

d_call: .
v_call: TRBV11-2
clone_size: .
j_call: TRBJ2-6
cdr3_nt: TGTGCCAGCCTGCCCGGCAGCCAGTTCTCTGGGGCCAACGTCCTGACTTTC
cdr3_aa: CASLPGSQFSGANVLTF

d_call: .
v_call: TRBV7-6
clone_size: few
j_call: TRBJ1-1
cdr3_nt: TGTGCCAGCAGCTTAGAACCAGGGCCATCAGAGGCTTTCTTT
cdr3_aa: CASSLEPGPSEAFF

d_call: .
v_call: TRBV23-1
clone_size: .
j_call: TRBJ2-1
cdr3_nt: TGCGCCGGCCCCCAGAGGGTTAATGAGCAGTTCTTC
cdr3_aa: CAGPQRVNEQFF

d_call: TRBD2
v_call: TRBV28
clone_size: .
j_call: TRBJ2-7
cdr3_nt: TGTGCCAGCAGTACGGGACTAGCGGGGGGCTCCTACGAGCAGTACTTC
cdr3_aa: CASSTGLAGGSYEQYF

d_call: .
v_call: TRBV5-6
clone_size: few
j_call: TRBJ1-1
cdr3_nt: TGTGCCAGCAGCAGAGATAACACTGAAGCTTTCTTT
cdr3_aa: CASSRDNTEAFF

d_call: .
v_call: TRBV6-5
clone_size: .
j_call: TRBJ1-5
cdr3_nt: TGTGCCAGCAGTTTTAGGGAGGGCAATCAGCCCCAGCATTTT
cdr3_aa: CASSFREGNQPQHF

d_call: TRBD1
v_call: TRBV6-5
clone_size: .
j_call: TRBJ1-5
cdr3_nt: TGTGCCATACGCCCCGTCGACAGGGTAAATCAGCCCCAGCATTTT
cdr3_aa: CAIRPVDRVNQPQHF

d_call: TRBD1
v_call: TRBV7-9
clone_size: once
j_call: TRBJ2-5
cdr3_nt: TGTGCCAGCAGTCGACCAGGGACAGCGAAAGAGACCCAGTACTTC
cdr3_aa: CASSRPGTAKETQYF